Shown below are 15 T cell receptor beta chains from a single sample sequenced in a study of blood T cell repertoires in COVID-19. The protocol was immunoSEQ multiplex PCR, while the TCRdb copy is restricted to in-frame clones and leaves out a portion. In the table there are 100,000 to 150,000 clones, 70% to 90% of which are singletons. Sequenced sample: peripheral blood. Source of these receptors: a woman of 80 years or more with acute or convalescent COVID-19.

This clone showed up just once. The chain uses TRBV9 and TRBJ2-7, with D tentatively TRBD1 (6 bases). CDR3 size: 14 residues. Trimming left V 0 bases short and J 3 bases short, with 10 bases between. Germline loops: CDR1 SGDLS, CDR2 YYNGEE. The CDR3 sequence: CASSVAGADYEQYF. CDR3 nucleotides: TGTGCCAGCAGCGTAGCAGGGGCGGACTACGAGCAGTACTTC.

J is TRBJ1-2 and V is TRBV5-1; no definite D call. Trimming left V 4 bases short and J 0 bases short, with 7 bases between. CDR3 length equals 13 residues. The germline gives CDR1 SGHRS, CDR2 YFSETQ. CDR3 coding DNA: TGCGCCAGCAGCCACGACACTAACTATGGCTACACCTTC. As protein: CASSHDTNYGYTF.

V and J are TRBV6-5 and TRBJ1-1; tentative D call: TRBD1 (5 bases). Per the germline V gene, CDR1 is MNHEY and CDR2 is SVGAGI. The CDR3 runs to 13 residues. The ends were cut back, 6 bases at V and 1 base at J, with 9 bases in the middle. The CDR3: CASRLRGNTEAFF. DNA for the CDR3: TGTGCCAGCAGACTAAGGGGGAACACTGAAGCTTTCTTT.

The chain joins TRBV6-1 to TRBJ1-2, with a possible D match to TRBD1 (6 bases). Germline V lookup: CDR1 MNHNS, CDR2 SASEGT. The V end was cut by 3 bases, the J end by 3 bases, with 14 bases between. The CDR3 is 15 residues long. This CDR3 reads CASSDRGRGDYGYTF. CDR3 DNA: TGTGCCAGCAGTGACAGGGGCAGAGGAGACTATGGCTACACCTTC.

The chain links TRBV19 to TRBJ1-4; tentative D call: TRBD1 (6 bases). Germline CDR1 LNHDA, CDR2 SQIVND (reference sequence). The V gene lost 5 bases and the J gene lost 2 bases, with 9 bases spanning the gap. CDR3 length: 14 residues. CDR3 amino acids: CASSQTGTNEKLFF. The CDR3 nucleotides are TGTGCCAGTAGTCAGACAGGTACTAATGAAAAACTGTTTTTT.

This chain links TRBV6-6 with TRBJ1-5; tentative D call: TRBD1 (6 bases). The CDR3 consists of 15 residues. With 6 bases removed from V and 3 bases from J, the gap between germline ends came to 15 bases. Germline CDR1 reads MNHNY; CDR2 reads SVGAGI (reference sequence). Written as DNA, the CDR3 is TGTGCCAGCAGCACAGGACAGATAGACAATCAGCCCCAGCATTTT. Protein: CASSTGQIDNQPQHF.

The chain uses TRBV2 and TRBJ1-1, with D possibly TRBD1 on 5 matching bases. Germline loops: CDR1 SNHLY, CDR2 FYNNEI. V dropped 7 bases and J dropped 1 base, with 19 bases sitting between them. This CDR3 comprises 16 residues. Here the CDR3 reads CASTSLWGGRNTEAFF. In nucleotides, the CDR3 is TGTGCCAGCACCTCCCTGTGGGGGGGGAGGAACACTGAAGCTTTCTTT.

The chain employs TRBV7-9 and TRBJ1-6, with D possibly TRBD1 on 5 matching bases. This CDR3 comprises 17 residues. The V gene lost 5 bases and the J gene lost 5 bases, with 19 bases spanning the gap. The V gene's germline CDR1 is SEHNR and CDR2 FQNEAQ (reference sequence). DNA of the CDR3: TGTGCCAGCAGCGCGCAAGGCGGGGTAGGGGATAATTCACCCCTCCACTTT. Translation: CASSAQGGVGDNSPLHF.

The rearrangement uses TRBV20-1 and TRBJ1-2, with unresolved D. Germline CDR1 and CDR2: DFQATT and SNEGSKA (reference sequence). V was trimmed by 3 bases and J by 4 bases, leaving 6 bases between them. This CDR3 spans 11 amino acids. The CDR3 reads CSASSLYGYTF. In nucleotides, the CDR3 is TGCAGTGCTAGTTCTCTCTATGGCTACACCTTC.

The gene calls are TRBV7-2 and TRBJ1-3, with a tentative D call TRBD1 (5 bases). Per the germline V gene, CDR1 is SGHTA and CDR2 is FQGNSA. V was clipped by 3 bases and J by 3 bases, with 9 bases between them. This CDR3 has 14 residues. The CDR3 spells CASSFQGGGNTIYF. CDR3 sequence (DNA): TGTGCCAGCAGCTTTCAGGGAGGTGGAAACACCATATATTTT.

The chain employs TRBV21-1 and TRBJ2-1; TRBD1 was called by the table and not checked on the DNA. TRBV21-1 counts as a pseudogene. The CDR3 is made up of 22 amino acids. The CDR3 DNA follows: TGTGCCAGCAGCAAAGTCACCCCCAGGGGCGACCGGGACCCGAGCTCCTACAATGAGCAGTTCTTC. Translating it yields CASSKVTPRGDRDPSSYNEQFF.

The genes are TRBV5-1 and TRBJ1-1, with 8 bases that match TRBD1. Looked up from germline, CDR1 is SGHRS and CDR2 is YFSETQ. J gave up 4 bases and V 4 bases, and 3 bases lay outside the gene matches. This CDR3 is built from 13 residues. CDR3 nucleotide sequence: TGCGCCAGCAGCGGCGACAGGGGCACTGAAGCTTTCTTT. Residues: CASSGDRGTEAFF.

The chain employs TRBV6-2 or TRBV6-3 and TRBJ1-1, with a weak D call TRBD1 (5 bases). Germline CDR1 is MNHEY and CDR2 is SVGEGT. Trimming removed 7 bases at V and 2 bases at J, with 17 bases between. The CDR3 has 15 amino acids. The CDR3 nucleotides are TGTGCCAGCAACCCGCGGGGACGGGAAAACACTGAAGCTTTCTTT. Protein sequence: CASNPRGRENTEAFF.

The rearrangement links TRBV5-4 to TRBJ1-2, with D hard to call. The CDR3 runs to 15 residues. The germline gives CDR1 SGHNT, CDR2 YYREEE (reference sequence). With 0 bases removed from V and 4 bases from J, the gap between germline ends came to 13 bases. The CDR3 DNA follows: TGTGCCAGCAGCTTGGCCGGAGGGAGCACCTATGGCTACACCTTC. Translation: CASSLAGGSTYGYTF.

The V and J genes are TRBV5-1 and TRBJ2-7; D not certain. The germline gives CDR1 SGHRS, CDR2 YFSETQ. V lost 7 bases and J 4 bases, leaving 6 bases between the germline ends. The CDR3 totals 10 residues. The CDR3 DNA reads as TGCGCCAGCGGAGAGTACGAGCAGTACTTC. It translates to CASGEYEQYF.